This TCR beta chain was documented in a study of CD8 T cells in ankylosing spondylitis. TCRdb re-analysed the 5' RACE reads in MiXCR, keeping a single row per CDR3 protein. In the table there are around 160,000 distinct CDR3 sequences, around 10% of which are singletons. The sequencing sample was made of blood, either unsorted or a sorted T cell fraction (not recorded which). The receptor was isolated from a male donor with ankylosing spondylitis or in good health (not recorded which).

The CDR3 DNA sequence: TGTGCCAGCAGTTACGGGGCGGGCCAAGAGACCCAGTACTTC. It codes for CASSYGAGQETQYF. This chain connects TRBV6-2 or TRBV6-3 to TRBJ2-5; tentatively, D is TRBD1 or TRBD2 (5 bases each). Germline V gene lookup returns CDR1 MNHEY and CDR2 SVGEGT. Trimming left V 2 bases short and J 1 base short, with 8 bases between. CDR3 length equals 14 residues.